These T cell receptor beta chains were read from a single sample in a study of cytomegalovirus exposure and HLA in healthy donors. Assay: immunoSEQ multiplex PCR; the TCRdb copy retains only in-frame clones and omits some. The sample has 110,000 to 150,000 clones, roughly four fifths seen once. Material: PBMCs. These TCRs come from a young man in good health and CMV-seronegative. CDR3s include the opening cysteine and the closing phenylalanine or tryptophan. D genes are given only for firm matches.

V gene,D gene,J gene,CDR3 protein
TRBV23-1,.,TRBJ2-5,CASTPGETQYF
TRBV4-2,TRBD2,TRBJ2-5,CASSQDGTSGSWGAQYF
TRBV5-1,.,TRBJ2-5,CASSLGAAQETQYF
TRBV9,.,TRBJ2-1,CASSPPYSYNEQFF
TRBV29-1,TRBD1,TRBJ2-3,CSSGQGATDTQYF
TRBV5-6,.,TRBJ1-2,CASLHGTRGGYGYTF
TRBV11-1,TRBD1,TRBJ1-2,CASSSGQTMGYTF
TRBV7-2,.,TRBJ2-1,CASSLGSRASEQFF
TRBV27,.,TRBJ2-6,CASSLWSSGANVLTF
TRBV11-2,TRBD1,TRBJ1-5,CASSWTGDQPQHF
TRBV2,.,TRBJ2-6,CASIGESGANVLTF
TRBV27,TRBD1,TRBJ2-6,CASSSRDRVAGANGLTF
TRBV7-8,.,TRBJ2-5,CASSLSNRAETQYF
TRBV6-6,.,TRBJ1-6,CASSPGSPLHF
TRBV6-5,.,.,CASSYRREYEQYF
TRBV2,.,TRBJ1-5,CASSANSLGEDEFQPQHF
TRBV5-1,TRBD1,TRBJ2-2,CASSLGPGQGDTGELFF
TRBV6-1,.,TRBJ1-2,CASTPEGAGLWGYTF
TRBV5-1,.,TRBJ2-2,CASSLSAGRGTGELFF
TRBV10-2,TRBD2,TRBJ2-1,CASSLGRGNEQFF
TRBV6-5,.,TRBJ1-1,CASSYSPRDTAEAFF
TRBV7-8,.,TRBJ2-7,CASSSSGLSTQQYF
TRBV27,TRBD1,TRBJ2-7,CASSLGQFYEQYF
TRBV18,.,TRBJ1-5,CASSPQGGENQPQHF
TRBV6-6,TRBD1,TRBJ1-5,CASTFRQGGQPQHF
TRBV2,TRBD1,TRBJ1-2,CASREGQGFGYTF
TRBV11-2,.,TRBJ1-6,CASSLVQGMSSPLHF
TRBV30,.,TRBJ1-5,CAWTGLQGQPQHF
TRBV5-6,.,TRBJ1-6,CASSLSGNSPLHF
TRBV7-9,.,TRBJ1-1,CASRLGWEVPTEAFF
TRBV5-1,.,TRBJ1-2,CASSLDPRTLGYTF
TRBV7-2,.,TRBJ2-5,CASSLLTGSGGTQYF
TRBV30,TRBD1,TRBJ1-4,CAWSPPDRASEKLFF
TRBV11-3,.,TRBJ1-5,CASDSRLGLRQPQHF
TRBV4-1,TRBD2,TRBJ2-7,CASSQVPSGRYEQYF
TRBV19,.,TRBJ2-1,CASRGGGSSSYNEQFF
TRBV21-1,.,TRBJ2-7,CASSNPVDRQGEQYF
TRBV7-9,TRBD1,TRBJ2-7,CASSLGQGNEQYF
TRBV6-5,.,TRBJ2-7,CASSYSGAGDEYEQYF
TRBV7-9,.,TRBJ2-5,CASSLTAGIRETQYF